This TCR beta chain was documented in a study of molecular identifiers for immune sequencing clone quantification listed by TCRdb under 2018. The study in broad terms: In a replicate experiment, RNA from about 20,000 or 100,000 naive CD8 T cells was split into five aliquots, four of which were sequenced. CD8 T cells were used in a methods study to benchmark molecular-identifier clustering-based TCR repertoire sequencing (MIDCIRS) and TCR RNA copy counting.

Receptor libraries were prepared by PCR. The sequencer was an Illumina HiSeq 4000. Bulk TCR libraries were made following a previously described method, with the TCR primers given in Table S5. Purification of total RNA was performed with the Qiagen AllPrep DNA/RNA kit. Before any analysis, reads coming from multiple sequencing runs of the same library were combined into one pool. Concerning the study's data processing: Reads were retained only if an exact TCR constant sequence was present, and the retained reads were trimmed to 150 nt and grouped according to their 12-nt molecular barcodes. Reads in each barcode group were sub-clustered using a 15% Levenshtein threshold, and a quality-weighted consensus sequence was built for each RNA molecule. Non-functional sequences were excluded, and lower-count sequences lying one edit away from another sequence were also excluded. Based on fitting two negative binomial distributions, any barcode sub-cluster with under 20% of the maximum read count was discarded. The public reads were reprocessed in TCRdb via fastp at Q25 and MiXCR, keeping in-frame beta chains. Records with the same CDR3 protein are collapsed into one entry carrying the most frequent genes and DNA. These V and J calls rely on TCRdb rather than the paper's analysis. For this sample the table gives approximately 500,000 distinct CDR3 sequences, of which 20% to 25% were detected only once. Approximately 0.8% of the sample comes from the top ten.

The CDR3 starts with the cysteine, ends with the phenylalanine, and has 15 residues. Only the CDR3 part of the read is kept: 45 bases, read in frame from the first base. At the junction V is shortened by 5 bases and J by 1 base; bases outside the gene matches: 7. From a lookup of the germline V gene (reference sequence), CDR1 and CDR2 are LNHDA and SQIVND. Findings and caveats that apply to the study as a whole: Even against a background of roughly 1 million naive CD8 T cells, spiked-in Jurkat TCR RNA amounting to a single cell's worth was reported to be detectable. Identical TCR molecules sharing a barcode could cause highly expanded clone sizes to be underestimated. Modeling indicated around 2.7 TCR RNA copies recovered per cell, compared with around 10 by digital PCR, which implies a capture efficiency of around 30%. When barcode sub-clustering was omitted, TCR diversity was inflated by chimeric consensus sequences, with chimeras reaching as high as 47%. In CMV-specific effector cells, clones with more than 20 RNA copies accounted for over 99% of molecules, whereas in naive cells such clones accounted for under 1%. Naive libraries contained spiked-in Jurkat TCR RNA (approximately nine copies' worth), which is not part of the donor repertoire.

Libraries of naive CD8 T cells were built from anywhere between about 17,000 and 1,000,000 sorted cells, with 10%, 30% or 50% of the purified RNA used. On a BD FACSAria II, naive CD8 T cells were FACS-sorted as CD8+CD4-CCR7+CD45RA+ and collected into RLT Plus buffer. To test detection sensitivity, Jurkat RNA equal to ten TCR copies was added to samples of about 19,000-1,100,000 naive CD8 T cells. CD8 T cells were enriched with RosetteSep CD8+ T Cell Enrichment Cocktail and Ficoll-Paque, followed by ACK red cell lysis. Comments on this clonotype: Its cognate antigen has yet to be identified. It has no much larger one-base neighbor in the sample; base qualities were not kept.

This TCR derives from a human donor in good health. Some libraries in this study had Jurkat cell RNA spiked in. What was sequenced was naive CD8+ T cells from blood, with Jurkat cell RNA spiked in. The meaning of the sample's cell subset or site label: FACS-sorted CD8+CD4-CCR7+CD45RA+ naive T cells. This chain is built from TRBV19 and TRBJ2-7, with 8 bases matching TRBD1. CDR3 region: CASSHSGQGSYEQYF. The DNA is TGTGCCAGTAGTCATTCTGGACAGGGTTCCTACGAGCAGTACTTC.